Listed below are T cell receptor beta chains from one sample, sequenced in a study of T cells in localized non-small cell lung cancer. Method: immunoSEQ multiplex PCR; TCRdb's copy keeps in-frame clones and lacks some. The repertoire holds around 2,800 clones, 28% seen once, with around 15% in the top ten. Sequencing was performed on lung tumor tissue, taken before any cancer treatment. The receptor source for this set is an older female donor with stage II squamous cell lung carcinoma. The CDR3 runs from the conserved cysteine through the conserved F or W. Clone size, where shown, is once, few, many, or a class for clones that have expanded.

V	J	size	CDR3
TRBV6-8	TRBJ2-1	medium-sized	CASSYGPSLNEQFF
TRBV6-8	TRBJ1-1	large	CASSYGGETGRAWGMNTEAFF
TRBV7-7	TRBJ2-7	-	CASSLDIVRGGYEQYF
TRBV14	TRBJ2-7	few	CASSAQAGTSYEQYF
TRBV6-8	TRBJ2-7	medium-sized	CASSDGGYEQYF
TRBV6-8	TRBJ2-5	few	CASSSHLGVQTQYF
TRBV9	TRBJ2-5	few	CASSDARGGETQYF
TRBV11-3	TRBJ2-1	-	CASSLVRGGGKREQFF
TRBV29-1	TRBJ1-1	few	CSVGGGVYTEAFF
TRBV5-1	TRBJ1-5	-	CASSLEGNVNQPQHF
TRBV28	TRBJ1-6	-	CASSSPPGSEGSPLHF
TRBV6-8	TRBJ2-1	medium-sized	CASSYKSYNEQFF
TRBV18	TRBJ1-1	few	CASSPTQGWDTEAFF
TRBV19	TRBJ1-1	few	CASSVDRVNTEAFF
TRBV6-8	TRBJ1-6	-	CASSYSIRTVNSPLHF
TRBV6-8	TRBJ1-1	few	CASSGTGRGTEAFF
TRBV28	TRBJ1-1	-	CASSLLGTEAFF
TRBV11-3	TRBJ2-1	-	CASSFGSLTNEQFF
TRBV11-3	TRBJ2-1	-	CASSLWRGGTNEQFF
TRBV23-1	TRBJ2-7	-	CASSQGGRNYEQYF
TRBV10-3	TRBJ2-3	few	CAISERTSTDTQYF
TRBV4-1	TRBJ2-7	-	CASSQDLNRAGGSYEQYF
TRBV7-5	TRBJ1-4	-	CASSGQGARGEKLFF
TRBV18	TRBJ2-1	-	CASSRSHDNEQFF
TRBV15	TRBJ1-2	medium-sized	CATTRGLDRSGYTF
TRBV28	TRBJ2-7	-	CASSSPGPIYEQYF
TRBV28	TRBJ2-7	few	CASSFALAVLEYEQYF
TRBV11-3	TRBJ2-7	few	CASSLRTTTHEQYF
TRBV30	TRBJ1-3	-	CASRGGAGNTIYF
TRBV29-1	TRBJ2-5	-	CSVDDPSGGRRETQYF
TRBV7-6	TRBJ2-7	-	CASSLVFAGYEQYF
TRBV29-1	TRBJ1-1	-	CSAWGGMNTEAFF
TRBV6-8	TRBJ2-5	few	CAISLNGETQYF
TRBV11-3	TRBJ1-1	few	CASSLSRGYTEAFF
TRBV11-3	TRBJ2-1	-	CASSQGPLMEGGYNEQFF
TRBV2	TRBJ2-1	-	CASSPGLAGGSNEQFF
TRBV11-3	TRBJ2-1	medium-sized	CASSAYGGSYNEQFF
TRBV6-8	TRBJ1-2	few	CASSVGQAANYGYTF
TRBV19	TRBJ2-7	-	CASSQDSYEQYF
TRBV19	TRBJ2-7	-	CASSIGQYYEQYF
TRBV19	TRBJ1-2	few	CASSQTNYGYTF
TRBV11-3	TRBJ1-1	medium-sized	CASSFFGTGGNTEAFF
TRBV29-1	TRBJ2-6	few	CSVSGHHGSGANVLTF
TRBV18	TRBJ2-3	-	CASSRTTGTDTQYF
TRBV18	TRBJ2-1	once	CASSPTAGSTYNEQFF
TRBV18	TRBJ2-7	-	CASSPRSSGDLVEQYF
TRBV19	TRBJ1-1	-	CASSMRVRMTEAFF
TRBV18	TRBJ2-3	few	CASSPRGTGADTQYF
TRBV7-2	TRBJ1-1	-	CASSPLGNTEAFF
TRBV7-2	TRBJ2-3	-	CASGREGYTDTQYF
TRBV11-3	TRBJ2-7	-	CASSFGGTLGLAASYEQYF
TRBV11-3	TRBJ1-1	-	CASSDLRGRNTEAFF
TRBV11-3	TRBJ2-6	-	CASSPRVSGANVLTF
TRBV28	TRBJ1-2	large	CASSLLGGSGGYTF
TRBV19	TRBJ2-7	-	CASSIVHEQYF
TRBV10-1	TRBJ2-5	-	CATDTGGEETQYF
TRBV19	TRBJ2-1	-	CASSMGTGVYSEQFF